This T cell receptor (beta chain) derives from a study of cytotoxic CD8 clonotypes in ibrutinib-treated CLL. The overall study: Outcomes included some 24 partial and 2 complete responses; after median approximately 70 months, approximately 14 stayed remitted and about 12 progressed. Sequencing produced an average of roughly 230,000 productive templates and 85,000 to 95,000 productive rearrangements per sample.

The CDR3 runs to 11 residues. Looked up from germline, CDR1 is SNHLY and CDR2 is FYNNEI. Deletions cut 10 bases from V and 4 bases from J, with 9 bases between. Study outcomes and limitations: At progression, clonality fell back toward baseline after rising at ibrutinib response. In comparison with age-matched healthy donors, baseline clonality was higher and tracked circulating CD8+ T-cell counts.

Assay: immunoSEQ multiplex PCR; the TCRdb copy retains only in-frame clones and omits some. There are about 120,000 clones in the sample; 70% to 90% occur only once, and around 2.1% lies in the top ten. On this clone itself: Its cognate antigen is unknown.

The source is a human donor with chronic lymphocytic leukemia. This chain links TRBV2 with TRBJ2-3; D call uncertain. The sample consisted of PBMCs, taken after 24 months of ibrutinib treatment. The CDR3 spells CATSPADTQYF. The CDR3 nucleotides are TGTGCCACCAGCCCAGCAGATACGCAGTATTTT.